The text below deals with one T cell receptor beta chain. Under the authors' procedure: Across clinicopathological groups, CDR3 differences served as the basis for building a distant-metastasis classifier for papillary thyroid cancer. TCRdb re-called the PCR reads with MiXCR. Here the V and J calls rest on TCRdb's processing, not on the authors' analysis. The table lists about 24,000 clones, under 25% of them singletons, with 10% to 15% in the top ten. This entry belongs to a study of metastatic and nonmetastatic thyroid tumors. Study-wide background: Repertoires from malignant and benign thyroid patients were compared across blood and tumor or nodule tissue.

Thyroid surgery took place with no prior treatment in any patient. The sequencing input was blood. This TCR was sampled from a male donor with papillary thyroid cancer or a benign thyroid nodule (not recorded which). Some clones in this sample may be carry-over from other donors' samples.

CDR3 DNA sequence: TGTGCCAGCAGTCAGACTAGCGGGGCGACAGATACGCAGTATTTT. Amino acid sequence: CASSQTSGATDTQYF. The chain carries TRBV6-1 and TRBJ2-3; 11 nucleotides line up with TRBD2. This CDR3 spans 15 amino acids. With V trimmed by 5 bases and J by 3 bases, 4 bases remained unmatched. The germline V gene encodes CDR1 MNHNS and CDR2 SASEGT.